This TCR beta chain was documented in a study of cytomegalovirus exposure and HLA in healthy donors. The length of the CDR3 is 16 residues. The V gene's germline CDR1 is SGHAT and CDR2 FQNNGV. The ends lost 4 bases at V and 0 bases at J; junction bases unmatched: 7. PCR used 60 Vbeta primers and 13 Jbeta primers. Clones were read by immunoSEQ multiplex PCR, and TCRdb kept only the in-frame ones, dropping some. This table has roughly 100,000 clones, around 70% appearing once. Whole-study findings and limits: Reportedly, HLA-A and HLA-B alleles of most subjects were accurately predicted from TCR beta. CMV serostatus was the sole immune exposure data available. Follow-up analysis found HLA locus-dependent TCR association rates, highest for DRB1 and lowest for HLA-C. Researchers reported in a later analysis that common viral pathogens appeared linked to several top clusters.

About this clone: Its target is unknown.

Material for sequencing was PBMCs. The gene calls are TRBV11-2 and TRBJ2-3; 7 nucleotides agree with TRBD2. The receptor's source is a boy aged 10-17 years in good health and CMV-seronegative. DNA of the CDR3: TGTGCCAGCAGCTCCGTGGCGGGGGTCAGCACAGATACGCAGTATTTT. It encodes CASSSVAGVSTDTQYF.